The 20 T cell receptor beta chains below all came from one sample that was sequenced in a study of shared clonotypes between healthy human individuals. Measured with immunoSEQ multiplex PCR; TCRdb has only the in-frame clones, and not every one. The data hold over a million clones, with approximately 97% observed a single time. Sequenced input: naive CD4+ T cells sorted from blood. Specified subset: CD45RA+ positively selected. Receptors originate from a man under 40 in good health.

This CDR3 is CASSTGTEYGELFF. The CDR3 DNA is TGTGCCAGCAGTACCGGGACCGAGTACGGGGAGCTGTTTTTT. The chain carries TRBV2 and TRBJ2-2, with D possibly called TRBD1 or TRBD2 (5 bases each). Trimming took 5 bases from V and 7 from J, leaving 14 bases between them. The CDR3 runs to 14 residues. Per the germline V gene, CDR1 is SNHLY and CDR2 is FYNNEI.

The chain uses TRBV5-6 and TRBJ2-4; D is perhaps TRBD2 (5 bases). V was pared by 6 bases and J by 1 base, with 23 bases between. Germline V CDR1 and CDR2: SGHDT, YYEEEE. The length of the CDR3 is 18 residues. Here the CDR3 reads CASIHPTANRGAKNIQYF. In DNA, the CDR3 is TGTGCCAGCATCCATCCCACCGCGAATAGAGGGGCCAAAAACATTCAGTACTTC.

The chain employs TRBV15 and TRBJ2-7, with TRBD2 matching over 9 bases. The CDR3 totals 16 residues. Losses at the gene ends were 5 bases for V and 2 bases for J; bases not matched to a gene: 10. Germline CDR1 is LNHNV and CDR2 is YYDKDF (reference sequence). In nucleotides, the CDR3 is TGTGCCACCAGCTCCCGACTAGCGGAAATTACCTACGAGCAGTACTTC. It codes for CATSSRLAEITYEQYF.

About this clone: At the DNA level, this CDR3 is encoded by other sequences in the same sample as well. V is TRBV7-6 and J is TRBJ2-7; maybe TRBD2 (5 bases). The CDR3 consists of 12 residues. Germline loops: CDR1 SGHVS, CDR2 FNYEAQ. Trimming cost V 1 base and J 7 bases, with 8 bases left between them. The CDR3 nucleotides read TGTGCCAGCAGCTTAGGACCGGGGGAGCAGTACTTC. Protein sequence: CASSLGPGEQYF.

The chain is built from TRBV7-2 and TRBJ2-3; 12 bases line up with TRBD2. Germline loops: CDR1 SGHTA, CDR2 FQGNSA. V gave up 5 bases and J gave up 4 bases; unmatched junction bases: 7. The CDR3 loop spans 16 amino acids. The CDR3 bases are TGTGCCAGCAGCCATCTACTAGCGGGAGGATCAGATACGCAGTATTTT. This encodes CASSHLLAGGSDTQYF.

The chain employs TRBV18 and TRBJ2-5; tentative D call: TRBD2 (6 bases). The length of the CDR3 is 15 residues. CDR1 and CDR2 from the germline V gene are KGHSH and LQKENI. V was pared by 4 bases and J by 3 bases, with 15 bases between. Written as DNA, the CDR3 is TGTGCCAGCTCACACGACCTTGGGGGGAAAGAGACCCAGTACTTC. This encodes CASSHDLGGKETQYF.

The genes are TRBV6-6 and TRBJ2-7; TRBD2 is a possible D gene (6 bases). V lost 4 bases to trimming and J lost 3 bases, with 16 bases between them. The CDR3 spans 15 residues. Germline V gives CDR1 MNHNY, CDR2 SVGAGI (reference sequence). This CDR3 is CASSSRDSLIYEQYF. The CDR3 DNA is TGTGCCAGCAGTTCCAGGGACTCCCTTATCTACGAGCAGTACTTC.

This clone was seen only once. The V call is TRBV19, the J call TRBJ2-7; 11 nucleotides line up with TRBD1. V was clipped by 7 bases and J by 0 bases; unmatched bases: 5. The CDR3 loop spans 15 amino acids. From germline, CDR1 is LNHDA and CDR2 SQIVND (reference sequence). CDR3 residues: CASMRGTGGSYEQYF. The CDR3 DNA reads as TGTGCCAGTATGCGCGGGACAGGGGGCTCCTACGAGCAGTACTTC.

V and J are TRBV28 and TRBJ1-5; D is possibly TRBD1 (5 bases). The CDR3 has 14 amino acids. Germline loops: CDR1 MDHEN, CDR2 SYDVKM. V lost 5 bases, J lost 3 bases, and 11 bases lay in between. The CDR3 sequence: CASSRAGNNQPQHF. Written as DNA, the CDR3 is TGTGCCAGCAGTAGGGCAGGGAACAATCAGCCCCAGCATTTT.

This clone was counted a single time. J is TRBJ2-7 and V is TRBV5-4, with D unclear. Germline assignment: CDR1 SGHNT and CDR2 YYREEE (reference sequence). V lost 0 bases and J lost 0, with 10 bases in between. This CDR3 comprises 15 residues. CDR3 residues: CASSLEPAYSYEQYF. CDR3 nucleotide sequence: TGTGCCAGCAGCTTGGAACCTGCCTACTCCTACGAGCAGTACTTC.

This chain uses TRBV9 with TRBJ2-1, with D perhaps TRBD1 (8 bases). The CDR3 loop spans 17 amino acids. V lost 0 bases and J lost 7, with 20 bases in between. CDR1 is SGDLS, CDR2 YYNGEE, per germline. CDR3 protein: CASSVETLGQGGNEQFF. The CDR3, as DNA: TGTGCCAGCAGCGTAGAGACCCTTGGACAGGGAGGGAATGAGCAGTTCTTC.

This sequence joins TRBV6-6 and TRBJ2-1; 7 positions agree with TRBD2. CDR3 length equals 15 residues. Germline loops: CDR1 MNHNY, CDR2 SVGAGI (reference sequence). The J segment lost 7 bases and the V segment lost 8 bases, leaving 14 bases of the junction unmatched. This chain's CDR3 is CASRIELGAGNEQFF. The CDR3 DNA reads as TGTGCCAGCCGTATCGAGCTCGGAGCGGGAAATGAGCAGTTCTTC.

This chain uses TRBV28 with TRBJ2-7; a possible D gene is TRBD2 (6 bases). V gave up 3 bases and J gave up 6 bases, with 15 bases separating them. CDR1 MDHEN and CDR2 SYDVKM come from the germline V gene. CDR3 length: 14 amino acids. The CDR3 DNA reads TGTGCCAGCAGTTTCCCTCCCCGGGGGTCCGAGCAGTACTTC. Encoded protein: CASSFPPRGSEQYF.

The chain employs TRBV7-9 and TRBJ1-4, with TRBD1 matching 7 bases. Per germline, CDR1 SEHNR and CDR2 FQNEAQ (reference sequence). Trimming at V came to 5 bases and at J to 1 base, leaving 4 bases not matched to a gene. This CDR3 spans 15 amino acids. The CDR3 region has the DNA TGTGCCAGCAGCCAAGGGACAGTAACTAATGAAAAACTGTTTTTT. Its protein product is CASSQGTVTNEKLFF.

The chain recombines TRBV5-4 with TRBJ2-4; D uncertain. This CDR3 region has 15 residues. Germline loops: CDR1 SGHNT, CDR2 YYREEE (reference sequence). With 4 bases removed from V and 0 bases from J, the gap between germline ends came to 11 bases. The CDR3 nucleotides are TGTGCCAGCAGCCCGGACGGAATAGCCAAAAACATTCAGTACTTC. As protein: CASSPDGIAKNIQYF.

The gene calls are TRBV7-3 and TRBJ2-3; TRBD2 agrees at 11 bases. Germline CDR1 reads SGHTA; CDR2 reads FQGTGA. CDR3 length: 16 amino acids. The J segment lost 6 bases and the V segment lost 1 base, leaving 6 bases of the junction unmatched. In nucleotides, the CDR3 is TGTGCCAGCAGCTTAATAGCGGGAGGGCTGAAGGATACGCAGTATTTT. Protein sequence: CASSLIAGGLKDTQYF.

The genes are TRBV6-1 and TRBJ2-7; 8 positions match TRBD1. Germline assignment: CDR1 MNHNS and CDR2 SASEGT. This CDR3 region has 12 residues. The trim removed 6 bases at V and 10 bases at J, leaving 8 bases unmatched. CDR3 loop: CASRPGGLKQYF. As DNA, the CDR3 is TGTGCCAGCAGGCCAGGGGGCTTGAAACAGTACTTC.

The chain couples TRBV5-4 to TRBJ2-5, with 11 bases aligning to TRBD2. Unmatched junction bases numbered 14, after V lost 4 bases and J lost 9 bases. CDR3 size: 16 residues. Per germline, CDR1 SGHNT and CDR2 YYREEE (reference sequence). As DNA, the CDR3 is TGTGCCAGCAGCCGGGGACTAGCGGAGACCTCCATTGCCCAGTACTTC. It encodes CASSRGLAETSIAQYF.

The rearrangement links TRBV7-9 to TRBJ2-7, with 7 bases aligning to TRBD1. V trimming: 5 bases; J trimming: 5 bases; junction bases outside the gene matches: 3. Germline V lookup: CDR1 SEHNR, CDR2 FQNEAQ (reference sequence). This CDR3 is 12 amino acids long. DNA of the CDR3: TGTGCCAGCAGCCCAGGACAGGACGAGCAGTACTTC. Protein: CASSPGQDEQYF.

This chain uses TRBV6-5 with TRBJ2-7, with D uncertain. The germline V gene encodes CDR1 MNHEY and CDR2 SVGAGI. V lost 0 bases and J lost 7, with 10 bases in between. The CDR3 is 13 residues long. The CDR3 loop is CASSYSTGLEQYF. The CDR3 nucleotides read TGTGCCAGCAGTTACTCGACTGGCTTAGAGCAGTACTTC.